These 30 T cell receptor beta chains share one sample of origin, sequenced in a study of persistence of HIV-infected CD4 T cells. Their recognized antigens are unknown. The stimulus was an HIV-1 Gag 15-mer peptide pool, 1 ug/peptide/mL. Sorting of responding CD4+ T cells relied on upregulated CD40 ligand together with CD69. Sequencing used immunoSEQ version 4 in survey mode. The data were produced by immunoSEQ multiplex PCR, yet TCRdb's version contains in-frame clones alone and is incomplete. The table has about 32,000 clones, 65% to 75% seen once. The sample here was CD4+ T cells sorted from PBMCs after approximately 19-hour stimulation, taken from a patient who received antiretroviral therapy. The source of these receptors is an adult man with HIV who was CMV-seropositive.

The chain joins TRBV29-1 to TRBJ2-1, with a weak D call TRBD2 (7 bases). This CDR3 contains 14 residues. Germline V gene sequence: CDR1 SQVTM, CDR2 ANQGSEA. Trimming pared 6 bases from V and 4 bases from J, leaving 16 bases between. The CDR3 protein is CSVTLGGGYNEQFF. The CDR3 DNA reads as TGCAGCGTCACTCTAGGGGGAGGGTACAATGAGCAGTTCTTC.

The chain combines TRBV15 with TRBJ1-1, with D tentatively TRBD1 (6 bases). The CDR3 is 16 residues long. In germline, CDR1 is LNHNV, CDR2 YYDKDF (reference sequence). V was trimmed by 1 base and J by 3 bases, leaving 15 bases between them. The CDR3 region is CATSRVSGALDTEAFF. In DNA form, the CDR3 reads TGTGCCACCAGCAGAGTTTCAGGGGCGTTGGACACTGAAGCTTTCTTT.

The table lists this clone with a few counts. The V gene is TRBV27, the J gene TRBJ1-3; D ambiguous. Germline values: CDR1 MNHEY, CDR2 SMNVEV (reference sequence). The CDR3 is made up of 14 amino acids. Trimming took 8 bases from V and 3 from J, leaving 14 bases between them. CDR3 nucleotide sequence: TGTGCCAGCCAGCTCCGGCGGGGTGGAAACACCATATATTTT. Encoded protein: CASQLRRGGNTIYF.

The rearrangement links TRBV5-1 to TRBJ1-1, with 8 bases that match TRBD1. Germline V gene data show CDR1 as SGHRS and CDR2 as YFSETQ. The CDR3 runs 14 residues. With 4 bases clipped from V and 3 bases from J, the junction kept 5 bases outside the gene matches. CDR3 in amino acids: CASSPGGGDTEAFF. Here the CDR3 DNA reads TGCGCCAGCAGCCCAGGGGGCGGGGACACTGAAGCTTTCTTT.

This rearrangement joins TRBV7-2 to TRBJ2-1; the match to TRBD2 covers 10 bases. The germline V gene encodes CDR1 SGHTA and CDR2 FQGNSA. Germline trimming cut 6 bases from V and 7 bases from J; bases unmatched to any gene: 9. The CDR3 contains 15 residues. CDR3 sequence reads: CASSSSGGAINEQFF. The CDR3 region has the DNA TGTGCCAGCAGTTCCAGCGGGGGGGCGATAAATGAGCAGTTCTTC.

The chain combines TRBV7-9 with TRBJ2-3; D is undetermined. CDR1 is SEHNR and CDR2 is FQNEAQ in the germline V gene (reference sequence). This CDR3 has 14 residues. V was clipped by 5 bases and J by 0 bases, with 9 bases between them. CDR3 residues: CASSRGSSTDTQYF. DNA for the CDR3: TGTGCCAGCAGCCGAGGATCTAGCACAGATACGCAGTATTTT.

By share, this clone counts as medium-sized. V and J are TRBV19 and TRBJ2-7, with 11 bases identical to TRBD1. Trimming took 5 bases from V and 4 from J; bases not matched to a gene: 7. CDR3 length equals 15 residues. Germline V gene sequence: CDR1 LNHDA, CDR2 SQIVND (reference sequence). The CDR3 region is CASSFGTGGNYEQYF. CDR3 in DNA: TGTGCCAGTAGTTTCGGGACAGGGGGAAATTACGAGCAGTACTTC.

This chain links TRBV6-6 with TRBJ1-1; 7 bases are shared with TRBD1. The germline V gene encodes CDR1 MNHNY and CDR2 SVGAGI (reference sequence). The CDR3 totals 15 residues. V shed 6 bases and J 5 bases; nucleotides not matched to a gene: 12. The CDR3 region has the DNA TGTGCCAGCAGGTCCCACCGGGACAGTACAACTGAAGCTTTCTTT. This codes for CASRSHRDSTTEAFF.

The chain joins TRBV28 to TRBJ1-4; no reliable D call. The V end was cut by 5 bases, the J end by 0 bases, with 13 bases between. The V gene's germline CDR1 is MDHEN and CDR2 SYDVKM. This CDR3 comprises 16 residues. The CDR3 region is CASSNPGRPTNEKLFF. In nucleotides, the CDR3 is TGTGCCAGCAGTAACCCAGGACGGCCAACTAATGAAAAACTGTTTTTT.

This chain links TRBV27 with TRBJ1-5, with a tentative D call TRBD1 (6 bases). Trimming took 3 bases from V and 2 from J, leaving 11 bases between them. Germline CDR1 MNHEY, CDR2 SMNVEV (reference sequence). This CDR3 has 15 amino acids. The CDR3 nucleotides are TGTGCCAGCAGTTTTCTCGCAGGGGGCAATCAGCCCCAGCATTTT. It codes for CASSFLAGGNQPQHF.

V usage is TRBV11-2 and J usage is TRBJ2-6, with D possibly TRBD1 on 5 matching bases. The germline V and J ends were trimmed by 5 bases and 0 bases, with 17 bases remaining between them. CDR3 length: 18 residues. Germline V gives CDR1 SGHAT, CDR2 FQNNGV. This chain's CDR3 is CASSPGRGRVSGANVLTF. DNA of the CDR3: TGTGCCAGCAGCCCCGGCCGTGGCAGGGTCTCTGGGGCCAACGTCCTGACTTTC. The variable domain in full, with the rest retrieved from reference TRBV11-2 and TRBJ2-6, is EAGVAQSPRYKIIEKRQSVAFWCNPISGHATLYWYQQILGQGPKLLIQFQNNGVVDDSQLPKDRFSAERLKGVDSTLKIQPAKLEDSAVYLCASSPGRGRVSGANVLTFGAGSRLTVL.

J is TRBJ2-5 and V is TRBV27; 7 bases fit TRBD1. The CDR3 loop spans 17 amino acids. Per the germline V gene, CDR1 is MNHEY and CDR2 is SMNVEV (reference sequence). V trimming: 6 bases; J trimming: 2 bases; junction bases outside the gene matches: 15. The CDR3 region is CASSPNRQGRGQETQYF. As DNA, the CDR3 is TGTGCCAGCAGCCCGAACCGACAGGGTAGAGGGCAAGAGACCCAGTACTTC.

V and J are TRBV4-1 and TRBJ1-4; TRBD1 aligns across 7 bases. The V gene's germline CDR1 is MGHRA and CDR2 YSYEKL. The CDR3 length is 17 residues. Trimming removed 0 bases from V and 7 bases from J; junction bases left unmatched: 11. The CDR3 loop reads CASSQDFSGGGGEKLFF. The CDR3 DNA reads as TGCGCCAGCAGCCAAGATTTTTCAGGGGGTGGCGGTGAAAAACTGTTTTTT.

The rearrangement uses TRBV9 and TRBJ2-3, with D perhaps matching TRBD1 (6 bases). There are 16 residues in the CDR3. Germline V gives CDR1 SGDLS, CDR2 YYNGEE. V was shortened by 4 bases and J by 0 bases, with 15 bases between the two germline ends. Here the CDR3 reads CASSFQGKRSTDTQYF. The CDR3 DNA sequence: TGTGCCAGCAGCTTCCAGGGGAAACGTAGCACAGATACGCAGTATTTT.

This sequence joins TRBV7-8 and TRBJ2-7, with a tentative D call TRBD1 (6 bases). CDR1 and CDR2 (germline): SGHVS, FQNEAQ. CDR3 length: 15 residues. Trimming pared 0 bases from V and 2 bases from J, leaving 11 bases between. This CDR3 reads CASSLATGLPYEQYF. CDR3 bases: TGTGCCAGCAGCTTAGCGACAGGCCTACCCTACGAGCAGTACTTC.

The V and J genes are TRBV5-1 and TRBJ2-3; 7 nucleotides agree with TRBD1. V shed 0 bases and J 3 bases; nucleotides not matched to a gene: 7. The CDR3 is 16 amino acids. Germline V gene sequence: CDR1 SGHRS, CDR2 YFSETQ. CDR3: CASSLETGVGTDTQYF. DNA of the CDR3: TGCGCCAGCAGCTTGGAAACAGGGGTGGGGACAGATACGCAGTATTTT. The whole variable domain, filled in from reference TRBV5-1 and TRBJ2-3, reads KAGVTQTPRYLIKTRGQQVTLSCSPISGHRSVSWYQQTPGQGLQFLFEYFSETQRNKGNFPGRFSGRQFSNSRSEMNVSTLELGDSALYLCASSLETGVGTDTQYFGPGTRLTVL.

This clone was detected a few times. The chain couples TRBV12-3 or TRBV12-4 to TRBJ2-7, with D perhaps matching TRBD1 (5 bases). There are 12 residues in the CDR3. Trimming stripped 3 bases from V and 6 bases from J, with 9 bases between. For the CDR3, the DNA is TGTGCCAGCAGTTTGGGGCGAAGCGAGCAGTACTTC. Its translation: CASSLGRSEQYF.

This CDR3 is CASSQDVLAPYF. CDR3 nucleotide sequence: TGTGCCAGCAGCCAAGACGTCCTCGCCCCGTATTTT. V is TRBV3-1 (or the pseudogene TRBV3-2) and J is TRBJ2-3; no clear D gene. Germline CDR1 LGHDT, CDR2 YNNKEL (reference sequence). This CDR3 spans 12 amino acids. V was cut by 0 bases and J by 14 bases, with 12 bases left in between.

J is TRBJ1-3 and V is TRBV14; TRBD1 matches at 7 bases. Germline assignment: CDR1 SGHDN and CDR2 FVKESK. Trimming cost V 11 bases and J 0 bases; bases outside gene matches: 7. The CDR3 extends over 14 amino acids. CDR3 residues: CASRGQLSGNTIYF. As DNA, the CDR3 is TGTGCCTCCCGGGGACAGCTCTCTGGAAACACCATATATTTT.

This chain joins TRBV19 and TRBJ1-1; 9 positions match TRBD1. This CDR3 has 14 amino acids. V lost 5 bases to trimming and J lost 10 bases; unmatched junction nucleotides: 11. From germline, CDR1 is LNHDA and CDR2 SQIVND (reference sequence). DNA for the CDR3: TGTGCCAGTAGTCCTATTCAGGGGACAGGGATAGCTTTCTTT. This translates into CASSPIQGTGIAFF. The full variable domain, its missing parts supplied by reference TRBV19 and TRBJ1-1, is DGGITQSPKYLFRKEGQNVTLSCEQNLNHDAMYWYRQDPGQGLRLIYYSQIVNDFQKGDIAEGYSVSREKKESFPLTVTSAQKNPTAFYLCASSPIQGTGIAFFGQGTRLTVV.

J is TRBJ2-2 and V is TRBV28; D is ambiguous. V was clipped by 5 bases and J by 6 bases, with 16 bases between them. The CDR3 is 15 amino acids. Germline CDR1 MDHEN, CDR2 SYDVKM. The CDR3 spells CASSPPQDGAGELFF. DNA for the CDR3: TGTGCCAGCAGTCCCCCCCAGGACGGCGCCGGGGAGCTGTTTTTT.

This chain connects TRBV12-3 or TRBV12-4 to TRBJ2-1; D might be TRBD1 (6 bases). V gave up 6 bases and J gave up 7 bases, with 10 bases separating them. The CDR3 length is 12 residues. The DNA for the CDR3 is TGTGCCAGCAGGACAACAGGGAATGAGCAGTTCTTC. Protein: CASRTTGNEQFF.

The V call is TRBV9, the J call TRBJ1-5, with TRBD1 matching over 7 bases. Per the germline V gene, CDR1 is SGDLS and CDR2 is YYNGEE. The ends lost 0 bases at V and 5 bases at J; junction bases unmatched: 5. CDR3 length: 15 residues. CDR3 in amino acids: CASSVDGQVDQPQHF. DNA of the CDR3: TGTGCCAGCAGCGTAGATGGACAGGTCGATCAGCCCCAGCATTTT. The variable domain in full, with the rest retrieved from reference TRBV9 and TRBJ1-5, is DSGVTQTPKHLITATGQRVTLRCSPRSGDLSVYWYQQSLDQGLQFLIQYYNGEERAKGNILERFSAQQFPDLHSELNLSSLELGDSALYFCASSVDGQVDQPQHFGDGTRLSIL.

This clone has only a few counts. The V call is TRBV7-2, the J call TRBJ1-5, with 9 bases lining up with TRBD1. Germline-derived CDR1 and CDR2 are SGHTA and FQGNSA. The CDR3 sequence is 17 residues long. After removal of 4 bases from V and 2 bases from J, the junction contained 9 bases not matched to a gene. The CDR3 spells CASSSPDRGVGNQPQHF. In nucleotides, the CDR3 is TGTGCCAGCAGCTCCCCCGACAGGGGGGTAGGCAATCAGCCCCAGCATTTT.

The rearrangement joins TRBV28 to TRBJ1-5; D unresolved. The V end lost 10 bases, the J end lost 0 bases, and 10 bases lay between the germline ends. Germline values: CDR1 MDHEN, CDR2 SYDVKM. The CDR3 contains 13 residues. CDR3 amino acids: CATRTDSNQPQHF. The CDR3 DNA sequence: TGTGCCACCCGGACGGATAGCAATCAGCCCCAGCATTTT.

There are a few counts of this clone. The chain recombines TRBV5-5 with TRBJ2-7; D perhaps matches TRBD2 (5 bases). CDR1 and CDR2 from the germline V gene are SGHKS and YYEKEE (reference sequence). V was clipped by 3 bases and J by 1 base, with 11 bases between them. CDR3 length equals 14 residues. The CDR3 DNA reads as TGTGCCAGCAGCTCTGGACTGCTATCCTACGAGCAGTACTTC. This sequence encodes CASSSGLLSYEQYF. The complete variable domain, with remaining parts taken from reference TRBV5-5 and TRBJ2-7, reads DAGVTQSPTHLIKTRGQQVTLRCSPISGHKSVSWYQQVLGQGPQFIFQYYEKEERGRGNFPDRFSARQFPNYSSELNVNALLLGDSALYLCASSSGLLSYEQYFGPGTRLTVT.

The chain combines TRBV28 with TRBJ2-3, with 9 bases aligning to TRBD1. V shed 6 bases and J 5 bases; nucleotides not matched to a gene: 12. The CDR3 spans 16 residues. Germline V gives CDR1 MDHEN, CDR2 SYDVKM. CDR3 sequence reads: CASSPHRDRVEDTQYF. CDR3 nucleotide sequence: TGTGCCAGCAGCCCACACCGGGACAGGGTGGAAGATACGCAGTATTTT.

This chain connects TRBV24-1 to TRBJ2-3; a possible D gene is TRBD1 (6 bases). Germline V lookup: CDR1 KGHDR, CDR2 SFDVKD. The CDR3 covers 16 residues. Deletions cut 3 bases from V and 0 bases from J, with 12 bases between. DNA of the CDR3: TGTGCCACCAGTGATCCAGGGGCTGATAGCACAGATACGCAGTATTTT. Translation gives CATSDPGADSTDTQYF.

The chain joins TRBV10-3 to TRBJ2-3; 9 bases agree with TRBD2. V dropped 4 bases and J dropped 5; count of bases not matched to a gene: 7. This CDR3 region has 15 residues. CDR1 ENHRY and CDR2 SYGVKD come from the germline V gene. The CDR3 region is CAISGGGANRDTQYF. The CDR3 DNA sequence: TGTGCCATCAGTGGCGGGGGGGCAAACAGAGATACGCAGTATTTT.

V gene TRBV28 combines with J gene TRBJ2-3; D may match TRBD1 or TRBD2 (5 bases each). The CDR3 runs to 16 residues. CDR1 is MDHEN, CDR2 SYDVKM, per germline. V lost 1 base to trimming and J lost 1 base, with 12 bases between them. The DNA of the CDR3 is TGTGCCAGCAGTTTATCGAGGGGAACAGGCACAGATACGCAGTATTTT. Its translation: CASSLSRGTGTDTQYF. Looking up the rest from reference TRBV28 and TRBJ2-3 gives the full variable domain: DVKVTQSSRYLVKRTGEKVFLECVQDMDHENMFWYRQDPGLGLRLIYFSYDVKMKEKGDIPEGYSVSREKKERFSLILESASTNQTSMYLCASSLSRGTGTDTQYFGPGTRLTVL.